This T cell receptor (beta chain) was documented in a study of PD-1 blockade in classical Hodgkin lymphoma. Study findings and constraints: Complete responders had baseline diversity similar to newly diagnosed patients.

CDR3 length: 14 residues. Trimming cost V 2 bases and J 1 base, with 8 bases left between them. The germline V gene encodes CDR1 MGHRA and CDR2 YSYEKL. No patient escaped relapse after autologous stem cell transplantation, and brentuximab vedotin exposure varied. A note on this clone: Its specificity is unknown.

The protocol was immunoSEQ multiplex PCR, while the TCRdb copy is restricted to in-frame clones and leaves out a portion. The table records 45,000 to 55,000 clones, approximately 81% of them present only once. Sequences were derived from peripheral blood mononuclear cells (PBMCs), sampled at baseline. V and J are TRBV4-1 and TRBJ2-5; the D is unclear. The source of this sequence is a human donor with classical Hodgkin lymphoma. The CDR3 DNA sequence: TGCGCCAGCAGCCAACCCGACCGCCAAGAGACCCAGTACTTC. Translated, it gives CASSQPDRQETQYF.